This T cell receptor beta chain came from a study of T cell repertoires in cytomegalovirus infection. About the study: TCR beta signatures that were public indicated CMV infection and matching HLA type.

TCRdb independently ran MiXCR on the reads; one entry per CDR3 protein. The sample yields about 920,000 distinct CDR3 sequences, roughly a third seen once. Study-wide findings and caveats: Within the response measured ex vivo, HLA-C-restricted CMV-specific TCR beta clonotypes were dominant.

This clonotype showed up just once. As yet, its antigen is unknown. Relative to the germline gene, one junction end is altered; a read error may explain this. The CDR3 runs to 13 residues. Germline V gene lookup returns CDR1 MGHRA and CDR2 YSYEKL. The gene calls are TRBV4-1 and TRBJ1-4; D perhaps matches TRBD1 (5 bases). This clonotype was obtained from a human donor in good health (CMV status not recorded). Some clones in this sample may be carry-over from other donors' samples. This specimen consisted of cultured CD8+ T cells from PBMCs, obtained from culture after CMV antigen stimulation. CDR3 loop: CTSSFRVNEKLFF. DNA for the CDR3: TGCACCAGCAGCTTCAGGGTTAATGAAAAACTGTTTTTT.